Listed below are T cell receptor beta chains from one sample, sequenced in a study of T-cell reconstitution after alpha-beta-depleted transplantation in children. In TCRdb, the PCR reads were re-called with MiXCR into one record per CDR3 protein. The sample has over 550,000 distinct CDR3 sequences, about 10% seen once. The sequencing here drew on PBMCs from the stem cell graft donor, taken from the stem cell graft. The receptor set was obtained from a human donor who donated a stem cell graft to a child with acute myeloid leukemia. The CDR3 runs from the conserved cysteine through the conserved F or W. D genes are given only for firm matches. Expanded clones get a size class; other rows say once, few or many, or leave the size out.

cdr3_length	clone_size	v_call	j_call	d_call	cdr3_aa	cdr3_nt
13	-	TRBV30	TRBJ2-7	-	CAWSRGLSYEQYF	TGTGCCTGGAGTAGGGGGTTATCCTACGAGCAGTACTTC
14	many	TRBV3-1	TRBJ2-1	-	CASSQALLHNEQFF	TGTGCCAGCAGCCAAGCACTTCTTCACAATGAGCAGTTCTTC
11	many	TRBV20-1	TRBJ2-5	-	CSASQDLAQYF	TGCAGTGCTAGTCAAGATCTGGCCCAGTACTTC
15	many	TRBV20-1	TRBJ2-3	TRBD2	CSASRFAGDTDTQYF	TGCAGTGCTAGTCGATTCGCGGGAGACACAGATACGCAGTATTTT
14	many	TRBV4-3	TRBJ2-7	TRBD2	CASQVSLASYEQYF	TGCGCCAGCCAGGTGTCACTAGCGTCTTACGAGCAGTACTTC
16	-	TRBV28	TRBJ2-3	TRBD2	CASSLRAGGPTDTQYF	TGTGCCAGCAGTTTACGGGCGGGAGGGCCCACAGATACGCAGTATTTT
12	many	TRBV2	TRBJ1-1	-	CAIQGMNTEAFF	TGTGCCATCCAGGGGATGAACACTGAAGCTTTCTTT
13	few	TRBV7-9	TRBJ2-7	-	CASSLGESYEQYF	TGTGCCAGCAGCTTGGGGGAATCCTACGAGCAGTACTTC
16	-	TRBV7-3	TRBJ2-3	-	CASSLDRERITDTQYF	TGTGCCAGCAGCTTGGATCGCGAGCGCATCACAGATACGCAGTATTTT
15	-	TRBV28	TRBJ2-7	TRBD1	CASRSTGQGAYEQYF	TGTGCCAGCAGGTCCACGGGACAGGGGGCCTACGAGCAGTACTTC
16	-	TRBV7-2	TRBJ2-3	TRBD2	CASSRGLAGVSDTQYF	TGTGCCAGCAGCCGGGGACTAGCGGGAGTTTCAGATACGCAGTATTTT
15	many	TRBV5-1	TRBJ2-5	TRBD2	CASSLNPAGDETQYF	TGCGCCAGCAGCTTGAATCCGGCGGGAGACGAGACCCAGTACTTC
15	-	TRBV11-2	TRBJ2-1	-	CASSPRMGIRNEQFF	TGTGCCAGCAGCCCACGAATGGGGATTCGCAATGAGCAGTTCTTC
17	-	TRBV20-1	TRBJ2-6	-	CSARGSAERPGANVLTF	TGCAGTGCTAGGGGTAGTGCAGAGCGACCTGGGGCCAACGTCCTGACTTTC
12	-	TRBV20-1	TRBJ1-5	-	CSAYTGYQPQHF	TGCAGTGCCTACACAGGGTATCAGCCCCAGCATTTT
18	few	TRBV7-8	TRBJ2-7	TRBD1	CASSQNFRDRGSSYEQYF	TGTGCCAGCAGCCAAAATTTCCGGGACAGGGGGAGCTCCTACGAGCAGTACTTC
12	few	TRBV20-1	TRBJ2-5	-	CSARVREETQYF	TGCAGTGCTAGGGTTAGAGAAGAGACCCAGTACTTC
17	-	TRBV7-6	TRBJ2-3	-	CASSLDRRLYGTDTQYF	TGTGCCAGCAGCTTGGATCGTCGATTGTACGGCACAGATACGCAGTATTTT
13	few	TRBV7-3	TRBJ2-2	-	CASSGGRTGELFF	TGTGCCAGCAGTGGCGGACGAACCGGGGAGCTGTTTTTT
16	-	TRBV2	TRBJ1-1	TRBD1	CASIAYGTGGITEAFF	TGTGCCAGCATAGCCTATGGGACAGGGGGGATTACTGAAGCTTTCTTT
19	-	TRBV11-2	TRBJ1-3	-	CASSLLSPARGSSGNTIYF	TGTGCCAGCAGCTTACTTTCTCCGGCTAGGGGTTCCTCTGGAAACACCATATATTTT
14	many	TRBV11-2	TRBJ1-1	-	CASSFITLGVEAFF	TGTGCCAGCAGCTTCATTACCTTGGGGGTTGAAGCTTTCTTT
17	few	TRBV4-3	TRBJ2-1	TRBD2	CASSQGGLAGGPGEQFF	TGCGCCAGCAGCCAAGGGGGACTGGCGGGAGGGCCGGGTGAGCAGTTCTTC
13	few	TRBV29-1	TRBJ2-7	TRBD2	CSMSSGSRPEQYF	TGCAGCATGTCTAGCGGGAGTCGACCCGAGCAGTACTTC
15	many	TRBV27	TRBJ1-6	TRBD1	CASSPQGQKNSPLHF	TGTGCCAGCAGTCCCCAGGGACAGAAAAATTCACCCCTCCACTTT
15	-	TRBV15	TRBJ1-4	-	CATSRAGRVEEKLFF	TGTGCCACCAGCAGAGCTGGCAGGGTTGAGGAAAAACTGTTTTTT
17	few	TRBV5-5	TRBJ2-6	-	CASSLAGSVGGANVLTF	TGTGCCAGCAGCTTGGCGGGTAGTGTAGGTGGGGCCAACGTCCTGACTTTC
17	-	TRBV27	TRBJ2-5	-	CASSFLFPLRGQETQYF	TGTGCCAGCAGTTTTCTTTTCCCTCTCAGGGGCCAAGAGACCCAGTACTTC
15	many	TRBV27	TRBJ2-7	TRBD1	CASSFLPGQGYEQYF	TGTGCCAGCAGTTTTCTCCCGGGACAGGGGTACGAGCAGTACTTC
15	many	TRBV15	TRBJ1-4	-	CATSRERTVREKLFF	TGTGCCACCAGCAGAGAGCGGACAGTCAGGGAAAAACTGTTTTTT
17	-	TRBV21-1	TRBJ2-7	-	CASSLGAASGRAYEQYF	TGTGCCAGCAGCCTTGGGGCGGCTAGCGGGAGAGCCTACGAGCAGTACTTC
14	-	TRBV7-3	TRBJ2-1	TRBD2	CASSLTMTSGEQFF	TGTGCCAGCAGCTTAACGATGACTAGCGGGGAGCAGTTCTTC
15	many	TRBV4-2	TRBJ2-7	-	CASSQDRGQSYEQYF	TGTGCCAGCAGCCAAGATCGAGGACAGTCCTACGAGCAGTACTTC
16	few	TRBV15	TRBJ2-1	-	CATSPGGSGSYNEQFF	TGTGCCACCAGCCCTGGGGGGTCCGGCTCCTACAATGAGCAGTTCTTC
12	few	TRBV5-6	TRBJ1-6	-	CASSFRVNTLHF	TGTGCCAGCAGCTTCAGGGTAAACACCCTCCACTTT
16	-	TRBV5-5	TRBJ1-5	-	CASSLGTGPGNQPQHF	TGTGCCAGCAGCTTGGGAACAGGCCCTGGCAATCAGCCCCAGCATTTT
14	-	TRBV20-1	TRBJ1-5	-	CSAGGGVRNQPQHF	TGCAGTGCGGGGGGTGGGGTCCGCAATCAGCCCCAGCATTTT
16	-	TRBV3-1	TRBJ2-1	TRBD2	CASSQESGRAKNEQFF	TGTGCCAGCAGCCAAGAGAGCGGGAGGGCCAAAAATGAGCAGTTCTTC
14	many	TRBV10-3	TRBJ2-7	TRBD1	CAIRTGQGAYEQYF	TGTGCCATCAGGACTGGACAGGGAGCCTACGAGCAGTACTTC
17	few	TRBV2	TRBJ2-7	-	CASSGLAPLPGSYEQYF	TGTGCCAGCAGTGGATTAGCTCCACTCCCTGGCTCCTACGAGCAGTACTTC
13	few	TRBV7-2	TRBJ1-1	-	CASSLIFREGAFF	TGTGCCAGCAGCTTAATTTTTAGAGAAGGTGCTTTCTTT
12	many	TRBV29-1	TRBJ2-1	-	CSVEPRYNEQFF	TGCAGCGTTGAACCGCGTTACAATGAGCAGTTCTTC
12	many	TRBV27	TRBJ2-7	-	CASSFPGGEQYF	TGTGCCAGCAGTTTTCCCGGAGGCGAGCAGTACTTC
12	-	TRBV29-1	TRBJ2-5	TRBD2	CSQAGAEETQYF	TGCAGCCAGGCGGGAGCCGAAGAGACCCAGTACTTC
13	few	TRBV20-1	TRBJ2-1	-	CSARAVSYNEQFF	TGCAGTGCTAGAGCGGTTTCCTACAATGAGCAGTTCTTC
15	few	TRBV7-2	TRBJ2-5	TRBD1	CASSSGAGGRETQYF	TGTGCCAGCAGCTCGGGCGCAGGGGGCAGAGAGACCCAGTACTTC
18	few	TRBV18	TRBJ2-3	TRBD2	CASSQQGTSGTNTDTQYF	TGTGCCAGCTCACAACAAGGAACTAGCGGGACCAACACAGATACGCAGTATTTT
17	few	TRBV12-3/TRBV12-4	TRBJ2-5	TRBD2	CASSSRLAGGGLETQYF	TGTGCCAGCAGTTCCCGACTAGCGGGAGGTGGTCTCGAGACCCAGTACTTC
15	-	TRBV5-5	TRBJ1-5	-	CASSLEPGRSQPQHF	TGTGCCAGCAGCTTGGAACCAGGGAGGAGTCAGCCCCAGCATTTT
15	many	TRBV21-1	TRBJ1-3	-	CASSIPTGSGNTIYF	TGTGCCAGCAGCATTCCTACAGGCTCTGGAAACACCATATATTTT
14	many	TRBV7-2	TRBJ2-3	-	CASSLRLPQDTQYF	TGTGCCAGCAGCCTCAGACTCCCCCAGGATACGCAGTATTTT
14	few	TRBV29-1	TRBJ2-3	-	CSARLDPSTDTQYF	TGCAGCGCCCGACTAGATCCTAGCACAGATACGCAGTATTTT
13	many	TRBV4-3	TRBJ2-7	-	CASSQDGANEQYF	TGCGCCAGCAGCCAAGACGGCGCCAACGAGCAGTACTTC
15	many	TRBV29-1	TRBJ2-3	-	CSVVLAAGATDTQYF	TGCAGCGTTGTTTTAGCAGCGGGTGCCACAGATACGCAGTATTTT
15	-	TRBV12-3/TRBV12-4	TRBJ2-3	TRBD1	CASSRTGKSTDTQYF	TGTGCCAGCAGTCGGACAGGGAAAAGCACAGATACGCAGTATTTT
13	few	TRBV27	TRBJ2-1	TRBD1	CASTSDRGDEQFF	TGTGCCAGCACCTCTGACAGGGGGGACGAGCAGTTCTTC
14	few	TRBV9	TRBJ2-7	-	CASSVGSRINEQYF	TGTGCCAGCAGCGTAGGGTCTAGAATTAACGAGCAGTACTTC
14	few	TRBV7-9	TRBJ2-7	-	CASSPRAEAYEQYF	TGTGCCAGCAGCCCCCGTGCGGAAGCCTACGAGCAGTACTTC
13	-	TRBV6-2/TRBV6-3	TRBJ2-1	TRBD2	CGSGDSLGNEQFF	TGTGGTAGCGGGGACTCCCTGGGCAATGAGCAGTTCTTC
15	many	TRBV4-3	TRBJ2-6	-	CASSLGESGANVLTF	TGCGCCAGCAGCCTCGGGGAATCTGGGGCCAACGTCCTGACTTTC